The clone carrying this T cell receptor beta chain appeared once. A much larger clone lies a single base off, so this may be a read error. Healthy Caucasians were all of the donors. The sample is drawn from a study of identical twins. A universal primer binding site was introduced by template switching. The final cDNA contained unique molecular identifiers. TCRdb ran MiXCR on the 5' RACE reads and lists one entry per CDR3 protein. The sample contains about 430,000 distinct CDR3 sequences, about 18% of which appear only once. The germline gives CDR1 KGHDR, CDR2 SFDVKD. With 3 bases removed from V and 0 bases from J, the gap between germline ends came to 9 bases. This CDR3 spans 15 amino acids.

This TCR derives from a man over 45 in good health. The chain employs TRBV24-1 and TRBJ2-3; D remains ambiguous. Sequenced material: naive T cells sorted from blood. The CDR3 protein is CATSDGKWSTDTQYF. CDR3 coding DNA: TGTGCCACCAGTGATGGAAAGTGGAGCACAGATACGCAGTATTTT.